Sequencing of this T cell receptor beta chain was carried out in a study of T cells in localized non-small cell lung cancer. Whole-study results and caveats: Median detection of top 100 tumor clones in adjacent lung was around 57 clones.

With respect to this clone: As yet, its antigen is unknown.

Libraries were prepared by immunoSEQ multiplex PCR; TCRdb keeps only in-frame clonotypes and omits some of them. The sample shows around 41,000 clones, more than 70% of them seen only once. Trimming pared 4 bases from V and 2 bases from J, leaving 20 bases between. This CDR3 has 17 residues. Germline assignment: CDR1 SGHNT and CDR2 YYREEE (reference sequence). Sample: peripheral blood, taken before any cancer treatment. V is TRBV5-4 and J is TRBJ2-3; perhaps TRBD1 as D (6 bases). This clonotype was obtained from a female donor over 55 with stage I squamous cell lung carcinoma. CDR3 nucleotide sequence: TGTGCCAGCAGCAGACTGGAGACAGGCGGGTTCACAGATACGCAGTATTTT. Its protein is CASSRLETGGFTDTQYF. Together with reference TRBV5-4 and TRBJ2-3, the CDR3 gives the full variable domain: ETGVTQSPTHLIKTRGQQVTLRCSSQSGHNTVSWYQQALGQGPQFIFQYYREEENGRGNFPPRFSGLQFPNYSSELNVNALELDDSALYLCASSRLETGGFTDTQYFGPGTRLTVL.